The following is a TCR beta chain sequence with its context. What it binds is unknown. Clones were read by immunoSEQ multiplex PCR, and TCRdb kept only the in-frame ones, dropping some. The data contain 100,000 to 150,000 clones, approximately 88% of them singletons. The data were obtained in a study of T cell responses to AZD1222 COVID-19 vaccine. The study, taken as a whole, reports: At 160-218 and 743-854, vaccine-associated CD4 TCRs were dominant, and they spanned spike. White British people made up most donors, females outnumbered males, and clonal diversity was possibly underestimated. Only a handful of people who got AZD1222 tested seropositive at baseline.

V lost 4 bases and J 5 bases, leaving 7 bases between the germline ends. This CDR3 spans 12 amino acids. The receptor comes from an adult in good health. The chain uses TRBV12-3 or TRBV12-4 and TRBJ2-3, with D hard to call. The sample was peripheral blood, taken on day 0 of AZD1222 vaccination. The CDR3 spells CASSYSGDTQYF. DNA of the CDR3: TGTGCCAGCAGTTATTCGGGAGATACGCAGTATTTT.